This entry lists 26 T cell receptor beta chains sequenced from one sample in a study of identical twins. TCRdb independently ran MiXCR on the 5' RACE reads; one entry per CDR3 protein. The table shows about 280,000 distinct CDR3 sequences, with roughly 8.6% occurring only once. The sample was also linked to a second study, of yellow fever vaccine responses in identical twins.

Sequenced sample: memory (CD45RO+) T cells sorted from blood. These receptors originate from a woman between 18 and 29 years old in good health.

This clonotype was observed a few times. The chain combines TRBV20-1 with TRBJ2-2; 10 bases align to TRBD2. CDR3 size: 14 residues. Germline values: CDR1 DFQATT, CDR2 SNEGSKA (reference sequence). With 5 bases clipped from V and 5 bases from J, the junction kept 5 bases outside the gene matches. The CDR3 sequence is CSAPSGGGTGELFF. The CDR3 nucleotides read TGCAGTGCTCCTAGCGGGGGCGGTACCGGGGAGCTGTTTTTT.

The table lists this clonotype with many counts. This chain connects TRBV29-1 to TRBJ2-1; D is perhaps TRBD2 (8 bases). This CDR3 is 14 amino acids long. The V gene's germline CDR1 is SQVTM and CDR2 ANQGSEA. The germline V and J ends were trimmed by 6 bases and 7 bases, with 19 bases remaining between them. The CDR3 protein is CSVTGSSGLNEQFF. In nucleotides, the CDR3 is TGCAGCGTGACAGGGTCTAGCGGGCTTAATGAGCAGTTCTTC.

This clonotype was observed at least ten times. This sequence joins TRBV5-1 and TRBJ1-4, with 7 bases aligning to TRBD1. V was clipped by 4 bases and J by 8 bases; unmatched bases: 14. The CDR3 is 16 amino acids. Germline CDR1 and CDR2: SGHRS and YFSETQ. CDR3 bases: TGCGCCAGCAGCCCGGGACAGCTCTTAGGATGGGAAAAACTGTTTTTT. This translates into CASSPGQLLGWEKLFF.

This sequence joins TRBV18 and TRBJ2-7; D ambiguous. Between the trimmed V and J ends, which lost 3 bases and 3 bases, there was a span of 12 bases. This CDR3 has 14 residues. Germline loops: CDR1 KGHSH, CDR2 LQKENI. The DNA for the CDR3 is TGTGCCAGCTCACCCCAAAAGGACGGCTACGAGCAGTACGTC. Its translation is CASSPQKDGYEQYV.

Many counts were recorded for this clonotype. This chain connects TRBV5-6 to TRBJ2-3; TRBD1 matches 7 bases. Germline CDR1 reads SGHDT; CDR2 reads YYEEEE. The CDR3 extends over 15 amino acids. Trimming at V came to 1 base and at J to 4 bases, leaving 6 bases not matched to a gene. The CDR3 region is CASSLPTGWPDTQYF. The CDR3 bases are TGTGCCAGCAGCTTGCCGACAGGGTGGCCAGATACGCAGTATTTT.

This clonotype was recorded many times. The chain carries TRBV20-1 and TRBJ1-2; D remains ambiguous. The germline gives CDR1 DFQATT, CDR2 SNEGSKA (reference sequence). The CDR3 has 14 amino acids. The germline V and J ends were trimmed by 2 bases and 3 bases, with 13 bases remaining between them. In DNA, the CDR3 is TGCAGTGCTAGAACCCGGTCCCGAGACTATGGCTACACCTTC. Amino acid sequence: CSARTRSRDYGYTF.

This clonotype was seen a handful of times. This chain connects TRBV5-1 to TRBJ2-7, with 9 bases fitting TRBD1. V was pared by 1 base and J by 4 bases, with 6 bases of the junction left unmatched. CDR3 length: 15 amino acids. The V gene's germline CDR1 is SGHRS and CDR2 YFSETQ. CDR3: CASSLLGGQGYEQYF. The CDR3 DNA reads as TGCGCCAGCAGCTTGCTGGGGGGACAGGGTTACGAGCAGTACTTC. The whole variable domain, filled in from reference TRBV5-1 and TRBJ2-7, reads KAGVTQTPRYLIKTRGQQVTLSCSPISGHRSVSWYQQTPGQGLQFLFEYFSETQRNKGNFPGRFSGRQFSNSRSEMNVSTLELGDSALYLCASSLLGGQGYEQYFGPGTRLTVT.

This chain uses TRBV6-1 with TRBJ1-6, with D possibly matching TRBD1 (6 bases). CDR1 is MNHNS, CDR2 SASEGT, per germline. This CDR3 is 13 amino acids long. Trimming took off 6 bases at V and 9 bases at J, with 12 bases between the two ends. CDR3 protein: CASRQGFSSPLHF. Here the CDR3 DNA reads TGTGCCAGCAGACAGGGTTTTAGTTCACCCCTCCACTTT.

The sample holds a few counts of this clonotype. This chain joins TRBV12-5 and TRBJ1-1; no clear D gene. CDR3 length: 13 amino acids. Germline assignment: CDR1 LGHNT and CDR2 FRNRAP. Trimming stripped 4 bases from V and 4 bases from J, with 10 bases between. CDR3 in amino acids: CASGSQISTEAFF. In nucleotides, the CDR3 is TGTGCTAGTGGTTCCCAGATAAGCACTGAAGCTTTCTTT.

This clonotype was seen more than once but under ten times. The chain carries TRBV6-5 and TRBJ1-1, with D hard to call. The CDR3 spans 18 residues. From germline, CDR1 is MNHEY and CDR2 SVGAGI. Trimming shortened V by 4 bases and J by 1 base, and 22 bases separated the two germline ends. CDR3 protein: CASSSRRGQINSNTEAFF. CDR3 DNA: TGTGCCAGCAGTTCGCGCCGCGGCCAGATCAATTCGAACACTGAAGCTTTCTTT.

This clonotype was picked up many times. The genes are TRBV12-3 or TRBV12-4 and TRBJ2-7; D is uncertain. The V gene lost 1 base and the J gene lost 8 bases, with 9 bases spanning the gap. CDR3 length equals 12 residues. Here the CDR3 reads CASSLEPQQQYF. The DNA for the CDR3 is TGTGCCAGCAGTTTAGAGCCACAACAGCAGTACTTC.

This clonotype was seen repeatedly, ten times or more. V gene TRBV28 combines with J gene TRBJ2-4, with TRBD2 as a possible D gene (6 bases). CDR1 MDHEN and CDR2 SYDVKM come from the germline V gene. The CDR3 extends over 14 amino acids. V lost 8 bases and J lost 7, with 18 bases in between. The CDR3 loop is CASGIGAGRNIQYF. CDR3 DNA sequence: TGTGCCAGCGGTATTGGGGCAGGGAGGAACATTCAGTACTTC.

A few counts support this clonotype. The chain couples TRBV20-1 to TRBJ2-1; D perhaps matches TRBD2 (6 bases). V was pared by 0 bases and J by 4 bases, with 16 bases between. The CDR3 covers 16 residues. Germline-derived CDR1 and CDR2 are DFQATT and SNEGSKA (reference sequence). The DNA of the CDR3 is TGCAGTGCTAGAGATCGCGAGCGGGCGTTTTACAATGAGCAGTTCTTC. It yields the protein CSARDRERAFYNEQFF.

This clonotype was picked up a small number of times. The chain combines TRBV14 with TRBJ2-7; 10 bases fit TRBD2. This CDR3 has 15 amino acids. CDR1 is SGHDN, CDR2 FVKESK, per germline. J was trimmed by 6 bases and V by 4 bases; bases with no gene match: 9. The CDR3 coding sequence is TGTGCCAGCAGCCTTTATTCTGGGACTAGCGTCGAGCAGTACTTC. Protein: CASSLYSGTSVEQYF.

The chain's CDR3 is CASSQGPGGYEQYV. The CDR3 DNA is TGCGCCAGCAGCCAAGGGCCAGGGGGTTACGAGCAGTACGTC. This chain uses TRBV4-1 with TRBJ2-7, with TRBD1 matching over 7 bases. V was pared by 1 base and J by 4 bases, with 4 bases of the junction left unmatched. The CDR3 contains 14 residues. The V gene's germline CDR1 is MGHRA and CDR2 YSYEKL.

This clonotype was observed at least ten times. The V call is TRBV20-1, the J call TRBJ2-3; 10 bases are shared with TRBD1. The trim removed 1 base at V and 3 bases at J, leaving 4 bases unmatched. The CDR3 runs to 15 residues. Germline values: CDR1 DFQATT, CDR2 SNEGSKA (reference sequence). The CDR3 DNA reads TGCAGTGCTAGAGGCCCGGGACAGGGGACAGATACGCAGTATTTT. It codes for CSARGPGQGTDTQYF.

The count of this clonotype is one. This sequence joins TRBV6-4 and TRBJ2-1; D is perhaps TRBD2 (7 bases). The CDR3 spans 13 residues. Germline assignment: CDR1 MRHNA and CDR2 SNTAGT. The germline V and J ends were trimmed by 5 bases and 8 bases, with 13 bases remaining between them. As DNA, the CDR3 is TGTGCCAGCAGTACCGGGGGGCACGATGAGCAGTTCTTC. Its protein is CASSTGGHDEQFF.

At least ten counts were recorded for this clonotype. The rearrangement joins TRBV5-1 to TRBJ2-1, with no clear D. Germline-derived CDR1 and CDR2 are SGHRS and YFSETQ. V was shortened by 4 bases and J by 3 bases, with 20 bases between the two germline ends. This CDR3 is 17 amino acids long. CDR3 nucleotide sequence: TGCGCCAGCAGCCCTGATGGCTTTGGAGAGTTCTACAATGAGCAGTTCTTC. Translating it yields CASSPDGFGEFYNEQFF. Full variable domain (remainder filled in from reference TRBV5-1 and TRBJ2-1): KAGVTQTPRYLIKTRGQQVTLSCSPISGHRSVSWYQQTPGQGLQFLFEYFSETQRNKGNFPGRFSGRQFSNSRSEMNVSTLELGDSALYLCASSPDGFGEFYNEQFFGPGTRLTVL.

The rearrangement uses TRBV3-1 and TRBJ2-2; D remains unclear. Germline V gene sequence: CDR1 LGHDT, CDR2 YNNKEL (reference sequence). The germline V and J ends were trimmed by 3 bases and 4 bases, with 6 bases remaining between them. The CDR3 is made up of 13 amino acids. CDR3 residues: CASSQVGTGELFF. For the CDR3, the DNA is TGTGCCAGCAGCCAGGTGGGCACCGGGGAGCTGTTTTTT.

This clonotype appeared many times. V usage is TRBV27 and J usage is TRBJ2-5; D is ambiguous. The CDR3 consists of 13 residues. Trimming took off 5 bases at V and 4 bases at J, with 11 bases between the two ends. Germline V CDR1 and CDR2: MNHEY, SMNVEV (reference sequence). The CDR3 DNA reads TGTGCCAGCAGTGGATATGGGCGAGAGACCCAGTACTTC. Its protein is CASSGYGRETQYF.

The chain joins TRBV20-1 to TRBJ1-6, with TRBD1 matching 8 bases. The CDR3 loop spans 16 amino acids. Germline loops: CDR1 DFQATT, CDR2 SNEGSKA (reference sequence). V trimming: 0 bases; J trimming: 8 bases; junction bases outside the gene matches: 9. CDR3 bases: TGCAGTGCTAGAGATTTAACAGGGGGAACCGATTCACCCCTCCACTTT. Translation: CSARDLTGGTDSPLHF.

This clonotype was found a few times. This chain links TRBV7-2 with TRBJ1-1; no definite D call. Germline V gene sequence: CDR1 SGHTA, CDR2 FQGNSA. This CDR3 is 14 amino acids long. V was trimmed by 5 bases and J by 4 bases, leaving 14 bases between them. The CDR3 nucleotides are TGTGCCAGCAGCCCGCAGAGGACTTCCACTGAAGCTTTCTTT. Its translation is CASSPQRTSTEAFF. The full variable domain, its missing parts supplied by reference TRBV7-2 and TRBJ1-1, is GAGVSQSPSNKVTEKGKDVELRCDPISGHTALYWYRQSLGQGLEFLIYFQGNSAPDKSGLPSDRFSAERTGGSVSTLTIQRTQQEDSAVYLCASSPQRTSTEAFFGQGTRLTVV.

The chain has TRBV5-1 and TRBJ2-3; 9 nucleotides align to TRBD1. Germline loops: CDR1 SGHRS, CDR2 YFSETQ. The junction had 6 bases not matched to a gene; V was cut back by 2 bases and J by 5 bases. The CDR3 extends over 15 amino acids. CDR3 sequence reads: CASSLQGARRDTQYF. The CDR3 coding sequence is TGCGCCAGCAGCTTACAGGGGGCGCGTAGAGATACGCAGTATTTT.

The J gene is TRBJ1-5, the V gene TRBV27; possible D gene TRBD1, 5 bases. The length of the CDR3 is 14 residues. Trimming shortened V by 2 bases and J by 5 bases, and 10 bases separated the two germline ends. Germline CDR1 MNHEY, CDR2 SMNVEV (reference sequence). The CDR3: CASSLARADQPQHF. The CDR3, as DNA: TGTGCCAGCAGTTTAGCCAGGGCGGATCAGCCCCAGCATTTT.

This clonotype was recorded many times. The V and J genes are TRBV5-4 and TRBJ2-5, with D uncertain. CDR1 and CDR2 from the germline V gene are SGHNT and YYREEE (reference sequence). Trimming removed 1 base at V and 5 bases at J, with 6 bases between. This CDR3 is built from 12 residues. CDR3 loop: CASSLYGETQYF. The CDR3 DNA is TGTGCCAGCAGCTTGTACGGGGAGACCCAGTACTTC.

This clonotype was observed a handful of times. The V call is TRBV7-9, the J call TRBJ1-1; D not certain. Looked up from germline, CDR1 is SEHNR and CDR2 is FQNEAQ (reference sequence). CDR3 size: 12 residues. V lost 4 bases and J 4 bases, leaving 7 bases between the germline ends. Here the CDR3 reads CASSWVSTEAFF. CDR3 nucleotides: TGTGCCAGCAGCTGGGTTAGCACTGAAGCTTTCTTT.